This TCR beta chain was recovered during a study of T cells after yellow fever vaccination. This CDR3 has 14 residues. The germline V gene has CDR1 SEHNR and CDR2 FQNEAQ (reference sequence). Between the trimmed V and J ends, which lost 3 bases and 3 bases, there was a span of 9 bases. As TCR cDNA was made by 5'RACE template switching, a universal primer site and UMIs were added. TCRdb re-called the 5' RACE reads with MiXCR, one entry per CDR3 protein. The sample lists approximately 610,000 distinct CDR3 sequences; roughly a sixth were seen once. This clonotype was recorded a few times. Its target is unknown. Notes on the study in general: In post-booster samples, most primary-vaccination clones reappeared (under 98% CD4, 88% CD8).

The input for sequencing was PBMCs, taken about 5 days after the first yellow fever vaccination. The rearrangement joins TRBV7-9 to TRBJ1-5; D perhaps matches TRBD1 (5 bases). This receptor was taken from a man aged 18 to 30 who received the YFV17D yellow fever vaccine. The chain's CDR3 is CASSLGPHNQPQHF. For the CDR3, the DNA is TGTGCCAGCAGCTTGGGACCTCACAATCAGCCCCAGCATTTT.